This is a list of T cell receptor beta chains from one sample in a study of cytomegalovirus exposure and HLA in healthy donors. Libraries were prepared by immunoSEQ multiplex PCR; TCRdb keeps only in-frame clonotypes and omits some of them. The table has approximately 150,000 clones, around 79% seen once. Sequencing was done on a sample of PBMCs. These receptors were obtained from a man aged 40-55 years in good health and CMV-seropositive. Both conserved end residues are part of each CDR3. The D gene is left open where the match is weak. Clone sizes are given selectively: once, few, many, or a class where the clone is expanded.

v_gene	j_gene	abundance	d_gene	CDR3nt	CDR3aa
TRBV29-1	TRBJ2-2	few	-	TGCAGCGTCAGGGGCCAAGCGAACACCGGGGAGCTGTTTTTT	CSVRGQANTGELFF
TRBV28	TRBJ2-7	-	TRBD1	TGTGCCTCCGGGACAGAGGGGCTCGGCCAATCCTACGAGCAGTACTTC	CASGTEGLGQSYEQYF
TRBV7-9	TRBJ2-2	-	TRBD1	TGTGCCAGCAGCTCCAGAGGGGGACAGGGATTAAACACCGGGGAGCTGTTTTTT	CASSSRGGQGLNTGELFF
TRBV19	TRBJ2-1	-	-	TGTGCCAGTAGTATAGCTGTAGCGGAGGCGGATGAGCAGTTCTTC	CASSIAVAEADEQFF
TRBV4-2	TRBJ2-7	few	TRBD1	TGTGCCAGCAGCAGGAACAGGGGGGCCTACGAGCAGTACTTC	CASSRNRGAYEQYF
TRBV5-4	TRBJ2-1	-	-	TGTGCCGGCAGCCTTGATCGGGGCTCCTACAATGAGCAGTTCTTC	CAGSLDRGSYNEQFF
TRBV5-6	TRBJ1-2	-	-	TGTGCCAGCAGCTTGGTACAGAGCCTTTATGGCTACACCTTC	CASSLVQSLYGYTF
TRBV19	TRBJ1-2	-	TRBD1	TGTGCCAGTAGCCGTACGGGACAGAACTATGGCTACACCTTC	CASSRTGQNYGYTF
TRBV2	TRBJ2-7	-	-	TGTGCCAGCAGTGAATTCCAGGGAATCTACGAGCAGTACTTC	CASSEFQGIYEQYF
TRBV5-1	TRBJ1-1	once	TRBD1	TGCGCCAGCAGCAGCCGGGACAGGGGCACTGAAGCTTTCTTT	CASSSRDRGTEAFF
TRBV7-2	TRBJ1-1	-	-	TGTGCCAGCAGCTTCAGTCCTACTGAAGCTTTCTTT	CASSFSPTEAFF
TRBV19	TRBJ2-5	-	TRBD1	TGTGCCAGTAGTTCGTTGGACAGGGTACAAGAGACCCAGTACTTC	CASSSLDRVQETQYF
TRBV27	TRBJ2-3	-	TRBD2	TGTGCCAGCAGTACTAGCGGTTACACAGATACGCAGTATTTT	CASSTSGYTDTQYF
TRBV7-9	TRBJ1-6	-	-	TGTGCCAGCAGCTCGACAGGAAATTCACCCCTCCACTTT	CASSSTGNSPLHF
TRBV6-1	TRBJ2-1	-	-	TGTGCCAGCATCACAAACCCATACAATGAGCAGTTCTTC	CASITNPYNEQFF
TRBV18	TRBJ2-1	few	TRBD2	TGTGCCAGCTCACCCCTAGCGGGGGTTCGGTCGGTCTTC	CASSPLAGVRSVF
TRBV5-4	TRBJ2-5	once	TRBD1	TGTGCCAGCAGCCCCCGGACAGGGATGGGAGAGACCCAGTACTTC	CASSPRTGMGETQYF
TRBV7-3	TRBJ2-5	-	-	TGTGCCAGCAGCTTACTCAGCTACGGGGAGACCCAGTACTTC	CASSLLSYGETQYF
TRBV28	TRBJ2-1	-	TRBD2	TGTGCCAGCATGGGGCTAGCGGAGGGGTACAATGAGCAGTTCTTC	CASMGLAEGYNEQFF
TRBV7-9	TRBJ2-7	-	-	TGTGCCAGCAGCTTAAGGTCGAGGAACGAGCAGTACTTC	CASSLRSRNEQYF
TRBV16	TRBJ2-7	once	-	TGTGCCAGCAGCCAATCCTACAGGCCTACGTTGCAGTACTTC	CASSQSYRPTLQYF
TRBV1	TRBJ2-5	-	-	TGCACCAGCAGCCAAGAAACTAGCACCCAAGAGACCCAGTACTTC	CTSSQETSTQETQYF
TRBV7-6	TRBJ2-3	few	TRBD2	TGTGCCAGCAGCCAGAGGTGGGGTGCTAGCGGGACAAGAGCCTATTTT	CASSQRWGASGTRAYF
TRBV30	TRBJ2-2	-	TRBD2	TGTGCCTGGAGGGTAGCGGGGTTGCACACCGGGGAGCTGTTTTTT	CAWRVAGLHTGELFF
TRBV6-1	TRBJ2-3	-	-	TGTGCCAGCAGTGAACGGGAAACGCAGTATTTT	CASSERETQYF
TRBV10-1	TRBJ2-3	-	TRBD1	TGCGCCAGCAGTGAGTCGACAGGGGTGGTCACAGATACGCAGTATTTT	CASSESTGVVTDTQYF
TRBV6-1	TRBJ2-3	once	-	TGTGCCAGCATAGGGTCGGGGGCAGATACGCAGTATTTT	CASIGSGADTQYF
TRBV11-2	TRBJ1-2	-	-	TGTGCCAGCAGCGTCAGAGGGAACTATGGCTACACCTTC	CASSVRGNYGYTF